One TCR beta chain is described in this entry. The CDR3 is 13 amino acids. With 2 bases clipped from V and 5 bases from J, the junction kept 5 bases outside the gene matches. CDR1 is GTSNPN and CDR2 is SVGIG in the germline V gene (reference sequence). These data are taken from a study of blood T cell repertoires in COVID-19. Per the authors' pipeline: Amplification of reference gene primers provided the estimated nucleated cell counts. Method: immunoSEQ multiplex PCR; TCRdb's copy keeps in-frame clones and lacks some. D and trimming come from the DNA, and the V and J calls and clone size come from that table. The sample lists around 160,000 clones; roughly 80% were seen once.

The chain carries TRBV30 and TRBJ1-1; 7 bases fit TRBD1. The source material was PBMCs or T cells enriched from blood (not recorded which). The TCR sequence derives from a woman aged 60 to 75 who had recovered from COVID-19. The CDR3 reads CAWSNRGGTEAFF. DNA for the CDR3: TGTGCCTGGAGTAACAGGGGTGGGACTGAAGCTTTCTTT.